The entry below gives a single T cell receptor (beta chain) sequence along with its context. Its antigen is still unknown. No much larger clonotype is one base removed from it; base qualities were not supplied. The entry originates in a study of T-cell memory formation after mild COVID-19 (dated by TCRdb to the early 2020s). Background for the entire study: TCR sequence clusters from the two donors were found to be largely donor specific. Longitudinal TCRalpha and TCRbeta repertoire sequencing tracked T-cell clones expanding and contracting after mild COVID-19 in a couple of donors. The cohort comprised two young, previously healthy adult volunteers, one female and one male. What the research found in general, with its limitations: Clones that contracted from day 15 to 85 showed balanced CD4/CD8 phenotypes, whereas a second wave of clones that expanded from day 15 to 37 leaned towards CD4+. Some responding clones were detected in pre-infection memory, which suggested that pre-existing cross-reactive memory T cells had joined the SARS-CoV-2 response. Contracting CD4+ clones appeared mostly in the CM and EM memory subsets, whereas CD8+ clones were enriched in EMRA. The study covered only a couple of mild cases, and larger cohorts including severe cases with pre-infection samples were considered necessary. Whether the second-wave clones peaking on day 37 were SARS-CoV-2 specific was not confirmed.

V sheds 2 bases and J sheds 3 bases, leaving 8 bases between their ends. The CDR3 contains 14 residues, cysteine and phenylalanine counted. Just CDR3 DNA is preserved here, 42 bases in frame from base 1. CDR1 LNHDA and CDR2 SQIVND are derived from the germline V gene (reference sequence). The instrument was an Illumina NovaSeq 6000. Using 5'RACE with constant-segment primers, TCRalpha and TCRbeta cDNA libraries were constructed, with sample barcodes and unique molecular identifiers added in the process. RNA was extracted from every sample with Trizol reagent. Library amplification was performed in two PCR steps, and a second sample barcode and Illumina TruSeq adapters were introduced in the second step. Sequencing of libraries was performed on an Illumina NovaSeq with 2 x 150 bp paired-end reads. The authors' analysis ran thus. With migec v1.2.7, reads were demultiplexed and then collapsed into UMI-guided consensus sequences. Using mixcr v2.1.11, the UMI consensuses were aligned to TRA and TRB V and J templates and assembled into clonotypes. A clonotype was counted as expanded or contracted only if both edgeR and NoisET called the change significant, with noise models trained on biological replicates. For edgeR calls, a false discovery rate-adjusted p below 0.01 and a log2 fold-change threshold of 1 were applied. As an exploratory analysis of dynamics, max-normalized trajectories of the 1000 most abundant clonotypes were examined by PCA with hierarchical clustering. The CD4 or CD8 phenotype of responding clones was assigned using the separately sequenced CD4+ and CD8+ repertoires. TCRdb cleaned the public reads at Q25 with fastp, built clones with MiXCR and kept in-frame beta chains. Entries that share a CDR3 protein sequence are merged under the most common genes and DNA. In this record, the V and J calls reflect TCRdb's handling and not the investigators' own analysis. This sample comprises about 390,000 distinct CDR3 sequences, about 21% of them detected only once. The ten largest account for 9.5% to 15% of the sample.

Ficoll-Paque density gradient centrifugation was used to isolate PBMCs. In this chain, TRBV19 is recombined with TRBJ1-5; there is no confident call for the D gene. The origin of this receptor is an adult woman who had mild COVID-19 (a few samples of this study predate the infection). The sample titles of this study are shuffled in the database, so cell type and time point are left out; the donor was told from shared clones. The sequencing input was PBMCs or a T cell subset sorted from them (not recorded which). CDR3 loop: CASSITQPNQPQHF. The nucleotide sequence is TGTGCCAGTAGTATAACGCAGCCCAATCAGCCCCAGCATTTT. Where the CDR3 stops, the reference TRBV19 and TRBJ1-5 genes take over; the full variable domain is DGGITQSPKYLFRKEGQNVTLSCEQNLNHDAMYWYRQDPGQGLRLIYYSQIVNDFQKGDIAEGYSVSREKKESFPLTVTSAQKNPTAFYLCASSITQPNQPQHFGDGTRLSIL.